This T cell receptor beta chain appears in the sequencing data of a study of cytomegalovirus exposure and HLA in healthy donors. This PCR relied on a set of 60 Vbeta primers and 13 Jbeta primers. Generated by immunoSEQ multiplex PCR, the TCRdb table keeps only in-frame clones and is missing some. Recorded here are approximately 100,000 clones; the top ten clones represent 0.55% to 0.6%. The CDR3 is 13 amino acids. Germline V gene data show CDR1 as SNHLY and CDR2 as FYNNEI. Unmatched junction bases numbered 9, after V lost 9 bases and J lost 8 bases. The sequenced sample consisted of PBMCs. The chain has TRBV2 and TRBJ1-2; 10 bases map to TRBD1. This TCR came from a man in his forties or fifties in good health and CMV-seronegative. CDR3 nucleotide sequence: TGTGCCAGGGCGAGACAGGGGGCGGGAGGCTACACCTTC. Translation gives CARARQGAGGYTF.